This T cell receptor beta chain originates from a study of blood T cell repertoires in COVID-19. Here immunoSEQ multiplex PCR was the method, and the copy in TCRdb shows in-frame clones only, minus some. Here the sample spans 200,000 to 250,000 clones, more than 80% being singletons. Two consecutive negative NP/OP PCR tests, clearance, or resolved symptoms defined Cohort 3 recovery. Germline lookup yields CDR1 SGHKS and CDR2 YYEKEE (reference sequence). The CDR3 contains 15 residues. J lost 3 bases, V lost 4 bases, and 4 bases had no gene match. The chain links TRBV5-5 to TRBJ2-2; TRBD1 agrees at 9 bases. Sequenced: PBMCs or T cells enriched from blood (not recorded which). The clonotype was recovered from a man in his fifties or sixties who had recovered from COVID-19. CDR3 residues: CASSRTGAYTGELFF. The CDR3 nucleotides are TGTGCCAGCAGCCGGACAGGGGCGTACACCGGGGAGCTGTTTTTT.